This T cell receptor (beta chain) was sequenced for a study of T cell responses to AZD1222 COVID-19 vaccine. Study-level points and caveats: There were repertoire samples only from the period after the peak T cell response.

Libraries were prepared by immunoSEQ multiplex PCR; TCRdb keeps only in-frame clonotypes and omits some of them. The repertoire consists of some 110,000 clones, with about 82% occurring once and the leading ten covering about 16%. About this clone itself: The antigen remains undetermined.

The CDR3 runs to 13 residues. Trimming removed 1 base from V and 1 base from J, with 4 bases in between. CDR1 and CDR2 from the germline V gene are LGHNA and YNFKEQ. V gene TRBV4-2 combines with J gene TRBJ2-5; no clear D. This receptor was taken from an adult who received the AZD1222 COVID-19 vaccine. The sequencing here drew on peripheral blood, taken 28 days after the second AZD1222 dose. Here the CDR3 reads CASSQGIQETQYF. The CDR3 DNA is TGTGCCAGCAGCCAAGGCATCCAAGAGACCCAGTACTTC.